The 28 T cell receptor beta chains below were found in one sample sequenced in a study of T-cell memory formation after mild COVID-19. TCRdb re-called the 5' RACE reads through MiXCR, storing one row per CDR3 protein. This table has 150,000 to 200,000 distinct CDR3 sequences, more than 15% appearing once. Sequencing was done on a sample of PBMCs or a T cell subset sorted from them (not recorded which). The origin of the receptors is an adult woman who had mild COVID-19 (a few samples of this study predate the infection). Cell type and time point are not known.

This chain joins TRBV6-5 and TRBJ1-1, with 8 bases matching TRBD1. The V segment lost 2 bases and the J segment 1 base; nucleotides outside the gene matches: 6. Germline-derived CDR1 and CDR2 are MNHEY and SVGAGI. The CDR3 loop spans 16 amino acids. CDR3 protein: CASSYGQGRGNTEAFF. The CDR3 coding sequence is TGTGCCAGCAGTTACGGACAGGGCCGGGGGAACACTGAAGCTTTCTTT.

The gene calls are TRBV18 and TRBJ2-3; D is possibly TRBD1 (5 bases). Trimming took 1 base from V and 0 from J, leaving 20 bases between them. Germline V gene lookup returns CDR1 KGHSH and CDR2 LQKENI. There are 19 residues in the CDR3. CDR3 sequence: CASSPLPPREDTSTDTQYF. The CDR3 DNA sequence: TGTGCCAGCTCACCACTACCCCCCCGAGAGGACACTAGCACAGATACGCAGTATTTT.

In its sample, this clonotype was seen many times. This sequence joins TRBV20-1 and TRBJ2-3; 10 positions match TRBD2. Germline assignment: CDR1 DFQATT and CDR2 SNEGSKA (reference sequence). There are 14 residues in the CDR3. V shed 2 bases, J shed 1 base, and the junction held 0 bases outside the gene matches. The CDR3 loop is CSARLAGGTDTQYF. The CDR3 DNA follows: TGCAGTGCTAGACTAGCGGGAGGCACAGATACGCAGTATTTT.

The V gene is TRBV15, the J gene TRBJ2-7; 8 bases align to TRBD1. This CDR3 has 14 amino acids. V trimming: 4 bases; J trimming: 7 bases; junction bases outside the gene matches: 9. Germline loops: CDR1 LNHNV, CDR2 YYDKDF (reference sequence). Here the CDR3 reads CATSNQDRAGEQYF. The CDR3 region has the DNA TGTGCCACCAGCAATCAGGACAGGGCCGGGGAGCAGTACTTC.

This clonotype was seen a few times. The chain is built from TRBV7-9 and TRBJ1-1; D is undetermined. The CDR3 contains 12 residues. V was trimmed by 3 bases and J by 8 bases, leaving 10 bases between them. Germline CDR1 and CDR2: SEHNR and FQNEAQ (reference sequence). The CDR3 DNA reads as TGTGCCAGCAGCTTCGTAGGGTCCGAAGCTTTCTTT. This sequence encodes CASSFVGSEAFF.

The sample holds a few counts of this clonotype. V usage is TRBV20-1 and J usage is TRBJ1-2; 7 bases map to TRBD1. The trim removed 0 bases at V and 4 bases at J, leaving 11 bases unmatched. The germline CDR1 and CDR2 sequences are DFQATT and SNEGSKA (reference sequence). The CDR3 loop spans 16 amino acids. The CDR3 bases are TGCAGTGCTAGAGATCACCAAACCGGACAGGTCTATGGCTACACCTTC. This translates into CSARDHQTGQVYGYTF.

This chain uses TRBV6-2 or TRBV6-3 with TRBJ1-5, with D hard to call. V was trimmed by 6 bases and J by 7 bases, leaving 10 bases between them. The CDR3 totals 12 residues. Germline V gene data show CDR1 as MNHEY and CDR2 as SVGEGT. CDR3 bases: TGTGCCAGCAGCCGGACTCGACAGCCCCAGCATTTT. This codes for CASSRTRQPQHF.

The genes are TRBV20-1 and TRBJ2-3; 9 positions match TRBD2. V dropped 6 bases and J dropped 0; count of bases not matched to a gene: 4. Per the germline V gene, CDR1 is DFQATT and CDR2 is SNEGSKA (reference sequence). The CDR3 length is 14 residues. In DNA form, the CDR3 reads TGCAGTGCAGCGAGCGGGAGGAGCACAGATACGCAGTATTTT. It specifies CSAASGRSTDTQYF.

The CDR3 bases are TGTGCCAGCAGGGGCGGGGTCCCGGAAAAGCAGTACTTC. It is translated as CASRGGVPEKQYF. This chain joins TRBV2 and TRBJ2-7; D perhaps matches TRBD2 (6 bases). The CDR3 loop spans 13 amino acids. Germline CDR1 SNHLY, CDR2 FYNNEI. V lost 6 bases and J lost 8, with 17 bases in between.

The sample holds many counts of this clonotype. DNA of the CDR3: TGTGCCAGCAGACAACACAGGGCCACCTACGAGCAGTACTTC. As protein: CASRQHRATYEQYF. The rearrangement links TRBV6-5 to TRBJ2-7; tentative D call: TRBD1 (6 bases). Per germline, CDR1 MNHEY and CDR2 SVGAGI. The CDR3 spans 14 residues. The germline V and J ends were trimmed by 6 bases and 2 bases, with 14 bases remaining between them.

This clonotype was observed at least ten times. The CDR3 here is CSVTTGNPPYEQYF. In nucleotides, the CDR3 is TGCAGCGTAACGACAGGGAACCCCCCATACGAGCAGTACTTC. This chain uses TRBV29-1 with TRBJ2-7; TRBD1 agrees at 7 bases. V lost 6 bases, J lost 4 bases, and 12 bases stayed unmatched. Germline V gene data show CDR1 as SQVTM and CDR2 as ANQGSEA. This CDR3 has 14 amino acids.

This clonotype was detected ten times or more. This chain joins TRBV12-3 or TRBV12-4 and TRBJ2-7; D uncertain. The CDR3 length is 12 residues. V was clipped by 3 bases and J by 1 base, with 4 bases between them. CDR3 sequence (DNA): TGTGCCAGCAGTTTTCGGTCCTACGAGCAGTACTTC. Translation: CASSFRSYEQYF.

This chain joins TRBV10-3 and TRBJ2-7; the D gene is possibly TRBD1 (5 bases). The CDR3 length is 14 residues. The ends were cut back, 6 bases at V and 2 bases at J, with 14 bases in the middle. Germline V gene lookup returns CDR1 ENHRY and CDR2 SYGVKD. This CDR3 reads CAIRAAGIPYEQYF. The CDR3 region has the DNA TGTGCCATCAGGGCGGCAGGGATACCCTACGAGCAGTACTTC.

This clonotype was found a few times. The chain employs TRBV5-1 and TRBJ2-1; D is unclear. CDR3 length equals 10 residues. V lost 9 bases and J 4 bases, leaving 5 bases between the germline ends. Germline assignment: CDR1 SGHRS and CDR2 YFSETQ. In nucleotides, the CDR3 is TGCGCCACCCCATACAATGAGCAGTTCTTC. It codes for CATPYNEQFF.

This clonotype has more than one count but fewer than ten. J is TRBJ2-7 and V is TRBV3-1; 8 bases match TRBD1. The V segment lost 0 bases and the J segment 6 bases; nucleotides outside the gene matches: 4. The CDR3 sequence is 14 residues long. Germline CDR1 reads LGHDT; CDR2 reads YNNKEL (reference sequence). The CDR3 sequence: CASSQDRGRPEQYF. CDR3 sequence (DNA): TGTGCCAGCAGCCAAGACAGGGGGCGCCCCGAGCAGTACTTC.

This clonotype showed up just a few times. CDR3: CAISEAGVRETQYF. The DNA for the CDR3 is TGTGCCATCAGTGAAGCGGGGGTCCGGGAGACCCAGTACTTC. This rearrangement joins TRBV10-3 to TRBJ2-5; 8 nucleotides align to TRBD2. J gave up 5 bases and V 3 bases, and 5 bases lay outside the gene matches. The CDR3 runs to 14 residues. Germline CDR1 reads ENHRY; CDR2 reads SYGVKD.

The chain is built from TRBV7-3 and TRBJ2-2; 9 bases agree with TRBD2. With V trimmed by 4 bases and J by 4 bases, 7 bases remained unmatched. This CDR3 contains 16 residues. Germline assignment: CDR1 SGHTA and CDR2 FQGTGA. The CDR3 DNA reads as TGTGCCAGCAGCTCTCGACTAGCGGAGAGCACCGGGGAGCTGTTTTTT. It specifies CASSSRLAESTGELFF.

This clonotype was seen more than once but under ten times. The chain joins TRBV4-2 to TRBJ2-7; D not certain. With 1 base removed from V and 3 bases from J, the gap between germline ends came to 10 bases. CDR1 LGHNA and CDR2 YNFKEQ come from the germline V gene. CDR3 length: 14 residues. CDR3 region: CASSQGVGNYEQYF. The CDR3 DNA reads TGTGCCAGCAGCCAAGGCGTCGGCAACTACGAGCAGTACTTC.

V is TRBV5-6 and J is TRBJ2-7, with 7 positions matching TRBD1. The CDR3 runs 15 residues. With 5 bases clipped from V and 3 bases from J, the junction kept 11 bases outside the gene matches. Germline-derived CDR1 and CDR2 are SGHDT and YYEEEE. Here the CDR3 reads CASRPGQAAFYEQYF. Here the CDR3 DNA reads TGTGCCAGCAGACCCGGACAGGCCGCTTTCTACGAGCAGTACTTC.

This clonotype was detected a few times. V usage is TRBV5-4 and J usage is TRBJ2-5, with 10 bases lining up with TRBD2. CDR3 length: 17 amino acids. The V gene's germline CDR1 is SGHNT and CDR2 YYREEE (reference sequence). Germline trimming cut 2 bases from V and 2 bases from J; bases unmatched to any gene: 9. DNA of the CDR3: TGTGCCAGCAGCTTCGGGCTAGCGGGGGTGGGGCAAGAGACCCAGTACTTC. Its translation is CASSFGLAGVGQETQYF.

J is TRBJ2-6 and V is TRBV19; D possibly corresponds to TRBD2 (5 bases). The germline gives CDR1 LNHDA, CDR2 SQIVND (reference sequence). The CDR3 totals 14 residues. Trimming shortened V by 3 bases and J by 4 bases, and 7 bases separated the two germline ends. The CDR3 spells CASSIRGGANVLTF. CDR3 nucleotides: TGTGCCAGTAGTATCCGGGGAGGGGCCAACGTCCTGACTTTC.

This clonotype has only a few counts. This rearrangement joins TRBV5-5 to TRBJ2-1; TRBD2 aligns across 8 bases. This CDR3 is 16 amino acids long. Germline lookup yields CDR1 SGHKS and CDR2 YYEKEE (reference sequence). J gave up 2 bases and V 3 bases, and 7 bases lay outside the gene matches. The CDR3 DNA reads TGTGCCAGCAGCTCCCTCCCGGGACTAGCCTACAATGAGCAGTTCTTC. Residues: CASSSLPGLAYNEQFF.

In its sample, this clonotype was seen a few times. Here the CDR3 reads CASSFVAGAGQETQYF. In DNA, the CDR3 is TGTGCCAGCAGCTTCGTAGCGGGAGCCGGGCAAGAGACCCAGTACTTC. V is TRBV7-2 and J is TRBJ2-5, with TRBD2 identical over 9 bases. The V gene end was trimmed by 3 bases and the J gene end by 2 bases; junction bases not matched to a gene: 7. Looked up from germline, CDR1 is SGHTA and CDR2 is FQGNSA. This CDR3 has 16 amino acids.

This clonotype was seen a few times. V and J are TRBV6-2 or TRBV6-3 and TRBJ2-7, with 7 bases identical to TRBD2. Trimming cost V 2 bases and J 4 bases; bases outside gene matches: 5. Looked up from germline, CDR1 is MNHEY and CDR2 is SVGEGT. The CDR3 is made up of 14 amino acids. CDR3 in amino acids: CASSYSGIIYEQYF. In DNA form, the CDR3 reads TGTGCCAGCAGTTACAGCGGGATAATTTACGAGCAGTACTTC.

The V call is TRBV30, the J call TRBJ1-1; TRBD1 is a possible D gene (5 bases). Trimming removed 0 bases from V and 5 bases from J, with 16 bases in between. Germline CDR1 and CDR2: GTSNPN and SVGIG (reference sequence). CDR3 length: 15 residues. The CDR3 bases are TGTGCCTGGAGTGTACCGGCACAGGCGGAAACTGAAGCTTTCTTT. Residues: CAWSVPAQAETEAFF.

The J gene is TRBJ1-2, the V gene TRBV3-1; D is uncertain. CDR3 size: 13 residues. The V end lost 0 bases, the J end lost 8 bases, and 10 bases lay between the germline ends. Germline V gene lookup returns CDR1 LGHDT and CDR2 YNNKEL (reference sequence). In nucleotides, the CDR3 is TGTGCCAGCAGCCAAGATCGGGCCGTGGGCTACACCTTC. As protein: CASSQDRAVGYTF.

CDR3 coding DNA: TGTGCCAGCAGTCCGTCGGTGGGGAACAATCAGCCCCAGCATTTT. Its protein product is CASSPSVGNNQPQHF. The chain joins TRBV12-3 or TRBV12-4 to TRBJ1-5, with D uncertain. The V gene lost 5 bases and the J gene lost 3 bases, with 14 bases spanning the gap. The CDR3 spans 15 residues.

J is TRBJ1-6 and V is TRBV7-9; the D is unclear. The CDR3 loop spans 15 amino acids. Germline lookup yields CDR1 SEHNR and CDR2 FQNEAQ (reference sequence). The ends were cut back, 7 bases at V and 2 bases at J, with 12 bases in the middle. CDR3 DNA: TGTGCCAGCACCCCGGAAGTCACCTATAATTCACCCCTCCACTTT. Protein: CASTPEVTYNSPLHF. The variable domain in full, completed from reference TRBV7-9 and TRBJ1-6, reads DTGVSQNPRHKITKRGQNVTFRCDPISEHNRLYWYRQTLGQGPEFLTYFQNEAQLEKSRLLSDRFSAERPKGSFSTLEIQRTEQGDSAMYLCASTPEVTYNSPLHFGNGTRLTVT.